This T cell receptor beta chain was observed in a study of T cell repertoires in cytomegalovirus infection. Turning to the study itself: Shared public TCR beta signatures pointed to both CMV infection and a matching HLA type.

MiXCR was run by TCRdb on the reads, yielding one entry per CDR3 protein. The data hold roughly 500,000 distinct CDR3 sequences, with 33% observed a single time. The CDR3 totals 14 residues. The germline V gene encodes CDR1 LNHDA and CDR2 SQIVND (reference sequence). V was clipped by 5 bases and J by 7 bases, with 15 bases between them. The sample holds a few counts of this clonotype. Its antigen is as yet unknown. This TCR was recovered from a human donor in good health (CMV status not recorded). Some clones in this sample may be carry-over from other donors' samples. The chain couples TRBV19 to TRBJ2-1; D is perhaps TRBD1 or TRBD2 (5 bases each). The sample here was cultured PBMCs, taken from culture after CMV antigen stimulation. The CDR3 nucleotides are TGTGCCAGTAGTCTCGGGACGGGAATGAATGAGCAGTTCTTC. It codes for CASSLGTGMNEQFF. The whole variable domain, remainder taken from reference TRBV19 and TRBJ2-1, is DGGITQSPKYLFRKEGQNVTLSCEQNLNHDAMYWYRQDPGQGLRLIYYSQIVNDFQKGDIAEGYSVSREKKESFPLTVTSAQKNPTAFYLCASSLGTGMNEQFFGPGTRLTVL.